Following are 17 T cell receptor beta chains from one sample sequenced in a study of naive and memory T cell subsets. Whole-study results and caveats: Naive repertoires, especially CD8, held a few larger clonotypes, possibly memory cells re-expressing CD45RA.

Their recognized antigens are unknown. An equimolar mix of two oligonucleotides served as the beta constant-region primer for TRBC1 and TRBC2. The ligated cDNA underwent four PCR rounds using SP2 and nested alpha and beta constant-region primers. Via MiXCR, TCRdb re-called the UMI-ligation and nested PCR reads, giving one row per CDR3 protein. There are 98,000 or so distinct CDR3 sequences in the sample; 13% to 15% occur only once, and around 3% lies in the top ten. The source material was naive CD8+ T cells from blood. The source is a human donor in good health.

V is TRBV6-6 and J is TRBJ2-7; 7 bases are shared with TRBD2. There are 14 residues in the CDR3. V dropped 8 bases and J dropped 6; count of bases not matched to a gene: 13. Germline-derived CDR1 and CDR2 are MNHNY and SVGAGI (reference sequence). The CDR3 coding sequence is TGTGCCAGCCTTCGTGGGGGGGGACCTCTCGAGCAGTACTTC. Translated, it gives CASLRGGGPLEQYF.

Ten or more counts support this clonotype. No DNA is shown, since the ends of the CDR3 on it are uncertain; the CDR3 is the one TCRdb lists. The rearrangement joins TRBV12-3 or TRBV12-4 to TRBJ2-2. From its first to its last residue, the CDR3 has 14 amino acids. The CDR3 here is CASSTSGSAGELFF.

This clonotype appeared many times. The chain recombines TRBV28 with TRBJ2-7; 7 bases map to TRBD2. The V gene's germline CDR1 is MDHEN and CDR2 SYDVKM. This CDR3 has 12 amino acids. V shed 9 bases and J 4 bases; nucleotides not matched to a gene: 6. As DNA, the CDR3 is TGTGCCAGTGGGGAGCGGGGTTACGAGCAGTACTTC. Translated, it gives CASGERGYEQYF.

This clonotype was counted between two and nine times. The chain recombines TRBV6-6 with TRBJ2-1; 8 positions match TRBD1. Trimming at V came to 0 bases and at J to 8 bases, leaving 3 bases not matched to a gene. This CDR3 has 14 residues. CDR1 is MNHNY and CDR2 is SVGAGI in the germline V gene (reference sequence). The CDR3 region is CASSYSARGHEQFF. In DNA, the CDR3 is TGTGCCAGCAGTTACTCTGCCAGGGGGCATGAGCAGTTCTTC.

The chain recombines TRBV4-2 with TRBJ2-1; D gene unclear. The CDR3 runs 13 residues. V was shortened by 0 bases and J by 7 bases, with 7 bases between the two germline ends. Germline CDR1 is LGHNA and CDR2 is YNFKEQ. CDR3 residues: CASSQDRVNEQFF. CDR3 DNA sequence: TGTGCCAGCAGCCAAGATAGGGTGAATGAGCAGTTCTTC.

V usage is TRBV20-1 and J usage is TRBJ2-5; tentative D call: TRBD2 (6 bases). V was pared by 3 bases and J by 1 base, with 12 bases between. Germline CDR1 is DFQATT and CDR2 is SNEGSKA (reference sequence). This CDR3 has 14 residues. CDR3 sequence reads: CSARGVAAQETQYF. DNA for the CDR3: TGCAGTGCTAGGGGGGTAGCGGCCCAAGAGACCCAGTACTTC.

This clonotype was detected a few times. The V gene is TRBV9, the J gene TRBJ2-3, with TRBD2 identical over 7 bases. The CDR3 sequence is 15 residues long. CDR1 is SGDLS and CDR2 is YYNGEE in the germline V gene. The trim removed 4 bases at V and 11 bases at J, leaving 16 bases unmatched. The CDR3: CASSQAEVGVAGQYF. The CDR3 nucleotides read TGTGCCAGCAGCCAAGCTGAGGTTGGAGTAGCGGGGCAGTATTTT.

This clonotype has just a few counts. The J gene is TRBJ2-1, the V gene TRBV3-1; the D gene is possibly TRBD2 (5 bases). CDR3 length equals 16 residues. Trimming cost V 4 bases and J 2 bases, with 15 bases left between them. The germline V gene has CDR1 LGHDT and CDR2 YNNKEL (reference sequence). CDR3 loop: CASSPGPGWTYNEQFF. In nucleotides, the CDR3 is TGTGCCAGCAGCCCCGGACCGGGATGGACCTACAATGAGCAGTTCTTC.

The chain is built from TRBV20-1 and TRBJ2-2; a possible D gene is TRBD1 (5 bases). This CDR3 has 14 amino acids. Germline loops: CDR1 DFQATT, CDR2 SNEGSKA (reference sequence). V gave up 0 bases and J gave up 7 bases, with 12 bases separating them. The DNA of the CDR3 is TGCAGTGCTAGAGAAGTAGGGGTGGGCGGGGAGCTGTTTTTT. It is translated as CSAREVGVGGELFF.

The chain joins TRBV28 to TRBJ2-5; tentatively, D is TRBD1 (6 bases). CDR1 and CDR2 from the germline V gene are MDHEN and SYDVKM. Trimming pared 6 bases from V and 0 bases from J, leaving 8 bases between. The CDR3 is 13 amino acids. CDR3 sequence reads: CASSWDNQETQYF. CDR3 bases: TGTGCCAGCAGCTGGGACAACCAAGAGACCCAGTACTTC.

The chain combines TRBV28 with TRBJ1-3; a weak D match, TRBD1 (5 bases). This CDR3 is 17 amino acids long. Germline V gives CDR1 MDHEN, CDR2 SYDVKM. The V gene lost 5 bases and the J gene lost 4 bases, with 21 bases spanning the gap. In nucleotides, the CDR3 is TGTGCCAGCAGTCTAATCGACCCGGGGCAGGGAGGAAACACCATATATTTT. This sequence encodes CASSLIDPGQGGNTIYF.

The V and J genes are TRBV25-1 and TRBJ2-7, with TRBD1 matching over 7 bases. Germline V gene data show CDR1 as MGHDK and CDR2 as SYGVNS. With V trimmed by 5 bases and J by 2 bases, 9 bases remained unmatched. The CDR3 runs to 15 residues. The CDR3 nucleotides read TGTGCCAGCAGTCCTCCACAGGGGATACCCTACGAGCAGTACTTC. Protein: CASSPPQGIPYEQYF.

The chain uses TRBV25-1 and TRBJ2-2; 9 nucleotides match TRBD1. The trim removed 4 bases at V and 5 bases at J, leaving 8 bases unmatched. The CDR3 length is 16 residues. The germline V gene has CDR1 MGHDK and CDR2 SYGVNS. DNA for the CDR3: TGTGCCAGCAGTGGATGGGGACAGGGCGTTACCGGGGAGCTGTTTTTT. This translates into CASSGWGQGVTGELFF.

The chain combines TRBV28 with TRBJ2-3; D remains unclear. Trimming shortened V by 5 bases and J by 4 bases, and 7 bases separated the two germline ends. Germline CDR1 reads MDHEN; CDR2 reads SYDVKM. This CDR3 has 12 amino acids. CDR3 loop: CASSRTSDTQYF. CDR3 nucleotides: TGTGCCAGCAGTCGGACCTCAGATACGCAGTATTTT.

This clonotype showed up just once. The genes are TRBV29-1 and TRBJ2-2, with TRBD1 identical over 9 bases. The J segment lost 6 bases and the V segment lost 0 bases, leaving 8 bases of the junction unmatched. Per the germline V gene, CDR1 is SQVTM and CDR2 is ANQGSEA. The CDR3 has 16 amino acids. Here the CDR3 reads CSVEDMIGTGSGELFF. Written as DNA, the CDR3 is TGCAGCGTTGAAGATATGATCGGGACAGGGTCCGGGGAGCTGTTTTTT.

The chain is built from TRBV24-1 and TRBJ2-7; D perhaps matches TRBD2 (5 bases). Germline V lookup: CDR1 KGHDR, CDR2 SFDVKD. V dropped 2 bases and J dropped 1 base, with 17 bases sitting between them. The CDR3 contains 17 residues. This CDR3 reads CATSDSFATTGSYEQYF. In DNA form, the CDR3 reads TGTGCCACCAGTGATTCCTTCGCCACGACGGGGTCCTACGAGCAGTACTTC.

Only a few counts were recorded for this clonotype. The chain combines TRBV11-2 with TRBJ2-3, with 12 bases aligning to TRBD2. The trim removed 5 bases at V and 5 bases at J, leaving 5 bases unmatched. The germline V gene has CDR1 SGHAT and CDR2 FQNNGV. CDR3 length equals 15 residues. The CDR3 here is CASSGPGLAGDTQYF. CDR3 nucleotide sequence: TGTGCCAGCAGCGGACCGGGACTAGCGGGAGATACGCAGTATTTT.